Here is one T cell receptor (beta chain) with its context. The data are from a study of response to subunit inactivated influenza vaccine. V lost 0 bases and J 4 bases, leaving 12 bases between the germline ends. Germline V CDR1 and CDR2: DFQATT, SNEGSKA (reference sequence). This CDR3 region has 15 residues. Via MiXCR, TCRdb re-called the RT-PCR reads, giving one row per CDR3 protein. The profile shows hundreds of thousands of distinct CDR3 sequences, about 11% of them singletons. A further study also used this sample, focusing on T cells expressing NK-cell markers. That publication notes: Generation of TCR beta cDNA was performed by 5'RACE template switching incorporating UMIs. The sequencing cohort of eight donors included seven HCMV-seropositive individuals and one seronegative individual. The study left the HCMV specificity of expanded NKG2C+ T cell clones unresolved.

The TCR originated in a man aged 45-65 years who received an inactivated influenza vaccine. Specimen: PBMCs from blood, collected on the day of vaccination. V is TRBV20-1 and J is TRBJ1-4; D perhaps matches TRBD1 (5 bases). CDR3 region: CSARDPGTGNEKLFF. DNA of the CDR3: TGCAGTGCTAGAGACCCCGGGACCGGTAATGAAAAACTGTTTTTT.